This T cell receptor beta chain originates from a study of CD8 T cells in ankylosing spondylitis. Study-level findings and limits: Among TCR beta sequences, a motif of about 8 highly homologous variants appeared characteristic of ankylosing spondylitis blood. Earlier work had already found some motif variants in reactive arthritis synovial fluid and blood.

In this sample, this clonotype turned up a few times. Its antigen is undetermined. From the 5' RACE reads, TCRdb called clonotypes with MiXCR, one entry per CDR3 protein. The table shows about 200,000 distinct CDR3 sequences, with 13% occurring only once. Germline values: CDR1 SSHAT, CDR2 FNYEAQ (reference sequence). Trimming cost V 1 base and J 6 bases, with 13 bases left between them. This CDR3 has 15 amino acids. The sequence derives from a male donor with ankylosing spondylitis or in good health (not recorded which). What was sequenced was blood, either unsorted or a sorted T cell fraction (not recorded which). The chain employs TRBV7-7 and TRBJ2-1; tentative D call: TRBD1 (5 bases). The CDR3, as DNA: TGTGCCAGCAGCTTAGGGAAGGGGAACGGCAATGAGCAGTTCTTC. Its protein is CASSLGKGNGNEQFF.